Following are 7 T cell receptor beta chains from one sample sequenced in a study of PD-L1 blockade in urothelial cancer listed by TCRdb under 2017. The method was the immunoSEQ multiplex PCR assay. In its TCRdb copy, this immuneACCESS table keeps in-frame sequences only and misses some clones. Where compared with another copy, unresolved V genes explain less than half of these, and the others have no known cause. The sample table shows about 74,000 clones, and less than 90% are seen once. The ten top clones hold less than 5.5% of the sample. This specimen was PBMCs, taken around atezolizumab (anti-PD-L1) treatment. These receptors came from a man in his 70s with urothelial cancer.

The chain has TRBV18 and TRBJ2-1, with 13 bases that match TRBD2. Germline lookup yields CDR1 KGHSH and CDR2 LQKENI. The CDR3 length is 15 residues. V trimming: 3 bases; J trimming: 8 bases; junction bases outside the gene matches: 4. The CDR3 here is CASSPGTSGMHEQFF. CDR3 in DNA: TGTGCCAGCTCACCGGGGACTAGCGGGATGCATGAGCAGTTCTTC. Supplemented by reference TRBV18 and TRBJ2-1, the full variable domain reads NAGVMQNPRHLVRRRGQEARLRCSPMKGHSHVYWYRQLPEEGLKFMVYLQKENIIDESGMPKERFSAEFPKEGPSILRIQQVVRGDSAAYFCASSPGTSGMHEQFFGPGTRLTVL.

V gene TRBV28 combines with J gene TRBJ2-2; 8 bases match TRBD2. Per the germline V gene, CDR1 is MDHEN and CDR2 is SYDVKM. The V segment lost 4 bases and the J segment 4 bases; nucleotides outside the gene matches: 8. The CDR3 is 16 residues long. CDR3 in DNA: TGTGCCAGCAGTTCCTGGACTAGCAGAATCACCGGGGAGCTGTTTTTT. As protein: CASSSWTSRITGELFF.

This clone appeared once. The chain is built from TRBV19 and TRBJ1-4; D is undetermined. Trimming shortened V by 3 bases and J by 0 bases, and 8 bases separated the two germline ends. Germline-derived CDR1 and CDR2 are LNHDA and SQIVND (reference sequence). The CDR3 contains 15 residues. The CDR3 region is CASSMRGATNEKLFF. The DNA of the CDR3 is TGTGCCAGTAGTATGCGGGGAGCAACTAATGAAAAACTGTTTTTT.

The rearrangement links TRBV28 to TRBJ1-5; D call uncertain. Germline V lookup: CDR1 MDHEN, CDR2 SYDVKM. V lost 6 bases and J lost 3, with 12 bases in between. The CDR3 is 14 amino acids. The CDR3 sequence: CASRIWQANQPQHF. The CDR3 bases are TGTGCCAGCAGAATTTGGCAGGCCAATCAGCCCCAGCATTTT.

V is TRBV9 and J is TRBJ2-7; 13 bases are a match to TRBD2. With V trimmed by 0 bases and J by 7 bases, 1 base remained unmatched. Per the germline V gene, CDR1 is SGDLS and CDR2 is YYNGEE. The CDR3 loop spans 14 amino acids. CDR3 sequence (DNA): TGTGCCAGCAGCGTAGGGGGACTAGCGGGAGAGCAGTACTTC. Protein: CASSVGGLAGEQYF.

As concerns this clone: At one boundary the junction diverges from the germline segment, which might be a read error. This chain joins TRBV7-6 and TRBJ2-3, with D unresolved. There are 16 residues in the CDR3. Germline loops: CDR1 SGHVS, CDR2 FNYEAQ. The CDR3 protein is CASSLASESSTDTQYF. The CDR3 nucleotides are TGTGCCAGTAGCTTAGCCAGCGAATCTAGCACAGATACGCAGTATTTT.

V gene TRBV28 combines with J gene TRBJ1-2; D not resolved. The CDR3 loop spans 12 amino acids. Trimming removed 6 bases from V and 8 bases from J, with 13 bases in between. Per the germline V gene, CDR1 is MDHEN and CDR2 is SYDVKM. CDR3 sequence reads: CASSSTIYGYTF. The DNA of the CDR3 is TGTGCCAGCAGCTCAACGATCTACGGCTACACCTTC.